One sample yielded the 20 T cell receptor beta chains listed below, sequenced in a study of T cells in Graves' hyperthyroidism and ophthalmopathy. Regions amplified from RNA transcripts were the TCR beta CDR3 regions. TCR CDR3 underwent first-round RT-PCR with the HTBI primer set. Each CDR3 protein is one row after TCRdb ran MiXCR on the multiplex PCR reads. The sample records some 720,000 distinct CDR3 sequences, approximately 16% being singletons. Material: blood. These receptors all come from a man younger than 35 with Graves' hyperthyroidism.

The chain uses TRBV12-5 and TRBJ2-1; maybe TRBD2 (6 bases). The CDR3 consists of 14 residues. Deletions cut 6 bases from V and 9 bases from J, with 18 bases between. In germline, CDR1 is LGHNT, CDR2 FRNRAP. The CDR3 loop is CASGGGEIGVEQFF. The CDR3 region has the DNA TGTGCTAGTGGGGGCGGGGAAATAGGAGTTGAGCAGTTCTTC. The full variable domain, in which reference TRBV12-5 and TRBJ2-1 provide the parts outside the CDR3, is DARVTQTPRHKVTEMGQEVTMRCQPILGHNTVFWYRQTMMQGLELLAYFRNRAPLDDSGMPKDRFSAEMPDATLATLKIQPSEPRDSAVYFCASGGGEIGVEQFFGPGTRLTVL.

The table lists this clonotype with a few counts. The chain links TRBV28 to TRBJ2-4; TRBD1 agrees at 7 bases. The CDR3 sequence is 19 residues long. From germline, CDR1 is MDHEN and CDR2 SYDVKM. Trimming took 5 bases from V and 0 from J; bases not matched to a gene: 16. In DNA form, the CDR3 reads TGTGCCAGCAGTCATAACGACATGGGACAGACCTTAGCCAAAAACATTCAGTACTTC. The encoded protein is CASSHNDMGQTLAKNIQYF.

The J gene is TRBJ2-1, the V gene TRBV27, with D perhaps being TRBD1 or TRBD2 (6 bases each). Trimming took off 8 bases at V and 0 bases at J, with 11 bases between the two ends. CDR3 length equals 14 residues. Per germline, CDR1 MNHEY and CDR2 SMNVEV (reference sequence). DNA of the CDR3: TGTGCCAGCGGAGGGGGAGTCTCCTACAATGAGCAGTTCTTC. Protein: CASGGGVSYNEQFF.

This clonotype was picked up many times. The genes are TRBV2 and TRBJ2-5, with a weak D call TRBD1 (5 bases). The CDR3 covers 15 residues. The germline gives CDR1 SNHLY, CDR2 FYNNEI. Trimming shortened V by 7 bases and J by 5 bases, and 20 bases separated the two germline ends. For the CDR3, the DNA is TGTGCCAGCACCCCCTCCGGCCAGGGATGGGAGACCCAGTACTTC. It is translated as CASTPSGQGWETQYF. Filled out from reference TRBV2 and TRBJ2-5, the complete variable domain reads EPEVTQTPSHQVTQMGQEVILRCVPISNHLYFYWYRQILGQKVEFLVSFYNNEISEKSEIFDDQFSVERPDGSNFTLKIRSTKLEDSAMYFCASTPSGQGWETQYFGPGTRLLVL.

This clonotype has ten or more counts. V gene TRBV6-1 combines with J gene TRBJ2-5; 7 positions match TRBD1. The CDR3 totals 13 residues. Trimming at V came to 7 bases and at J to 4 bases, leaving 6 bases not matched to a gene. CDR1 MNHNS and CDR2 SASEGT come from the germline V gene. CDR3 sequence: CASTNTGVETQYF. In DNA form, the CDR3 reads TGTGCCAGCACCAACACAGGGGTAGAGACCCAGTACTTC.

The rearrangement links TRBV20-1 to TRBJ2-1; D not certain. Germline CDR1 is DFQATT and CDR2 is SNEGSKA (reference sequence). V lost 8 bases and J lost 2, with 16 bases in between. The CDR3 runs to 14 residues. This chain's CDR3 is CSSESRDAYNEQFF. The CDR3 coding sequence is TGCAGTTCTGAGTCTCGAGACGCCTACAATGAGCAGTTCTTC.

This clonotype was counted between two and nine times. The V call is TRBV20-1, the J call TRBJ2-1; 8 nucleotides agree with TRBD2. This CDR3 comprises 14 residues. The V gene end was trimmed by 7 bases and the J gene end by 2 bases; junction bases not matched to a gene: 7. Germline V gene lookup returns CDR1 DFQATT and CDR2 SNEGSKA (reference sequence). The CDR3 bases are TGCAGTGTCCGAAGCGGGAGTGCCTACAATGAGCAGTTCTTC. Its protein product is CSVRSGSAYNEQFF.

This clonotype has at least ten counts. This chain joins TRBV12-3 or TRBV12-4 and TRBJ2-7, with D perhaps matching TRBD1 (6 bases). CDR3 length equals 13 residues. V gave up 5 bases and J gave up 3 bases, with 11 bases separating them. CDR3 DNA sequence: TGTGCCAGCAGTCTTCAGGGGATCTACGAGCAGTACTTC. Residues: CASSLQGIYEQYF.

Only one count was recorded for this clonotype. The chain uses TRBV9 and TRBJ2-3; 10 bases are a match to TRBD2. CDR1 and CDR2 from the germline V gene are SGDLS and YYNGEE. The CDR3 runs to 15 residues. V shed 0 bases and J 7 bases; nucleotides not matched to a gene: 5. The CDR3 region is CASSVADSGRYTQYF. In DNA form, the CDR3 reads TGTGCCAGCAGCGTAGCGGATAGCGGGAGGTATACGCAGTATTTT.

Ten or more counts support this clonotype. The chain links TRBV10-2 to TRBJ1-2; TRBD1 agrees at 11 bases. After removal of 10 bases from V and 4 bases from J, the junction contained 11 bases not matched to a gene. This CDR3 has 15 residues. CDR1 and CDR2 (germline): WSHSY, SAAADI. As DNA, the CDR3 is TGCGCCACTTTCGGGGACAGGGGGACAGGCTATGGCTACACCTTC. Residues: CATFGDRGTGYGYTF.

This clonotype was detected many times. The CDR3 loop reads CSVLGNRRHLSNQPQHF. The CDR3 DNA is TGCAGTGTACTAGGTAACAGGCGCCACCTTAGCAATCAGCCCCAGCATTTT. The rearrangement uses TRBV20-1 and TRBJ1-5; possible D gene TRBD1, 5 bases. CDR3 length equals 17 residues. Germline V lookup: CDR1 DFQATT, CDR2 SNEGSKA (reference sequence). V was shortened by 7 bases and J by 0 bases, with 22 bases between the two germline ends.

V and J are TRBV3-1 and TRBJ2-1, with 8 bases lining up with TRBD1. J lost 3 bases, V lost 4 bases, and 8 bases had no gene match. This CDR3 is built from 16 residues. CDR1 is LGHDT and CDR2 is YNNKEL in the germline V gene (reference sequence). The DNA of the CDR3 is TGTGCCAGCAGCCGAGGACAGGGCCATGACTACAATGAGCAGTTCTTC. It yields the protein CASSRGQGHDYNEQFF.

The sample holds many counts of this clonotype. The rearrangement uses TRBV5-1 and TRBJ2-2; D may be TRBD1 (5 bases). Germline V gene lookup returns CDR1 SGHRS and CDR2 YFSETQ. CDR3 length equals 17 residues. With 4 bases removed from V and 0 bases from J, the gap between germline ends came to 16 bases. The CDR3 region is CASSKHPSRANTGELFF. In DNA, the CDR3 is TGCGCCAGCAGCAAGCACCCATCCAGGGCGAACACCGGGGAGCTGTTTTTT. Together with reference TRBV5-1 and TRBJ2-2, the CDR3 gives the full variable domain: KAGVTQTPRYLIKTRGQQVTLSCSPISGHRSVSWYQQTPGQGLQFLFEYFSETQRNKGNFPGRFSGRQFSNSRSEMNVSTLELGDSALYLCASSKHPSRANTGELFFGEGSRLTVL.

With respect to this clonotype: A read error may explain this, as a much larger clone is one base away. The chain has TRBV28 and TRBJ1-1; perhaps TRBD1 as D (5 bases). The CDR3 sequence is 14 residues long. Germline lookup yields CDR1 MDHEN and CDR2 SYDVKM. The CDR3 nucleotides read TGTGCCAGCAGTTTAATCGGGGGAGGCACTGGAGCTTTCTTT. Amino acids: CASSLIGGGTGAFF.

This clonotype was detected ten times or more. The chain has TRBV30 and TRBJ1-2; 8 bases map to TRBD1. This CDR3 contains 14 residues. J gave up 7 bases and V 3 bases, and 10 bases lay outside the gene matches. The germline CDR1 and CDR2 sequences are GTSNPN and SVGIG (reference sequence). CDR3 nucleotides: TGTGCCTGGAGCGCCACAACAGGGGGTGGTGGCTACACCTTC. The encoded protein is CAWSATTGGGGYTF.

The V and J genes are TRBV5-4 and TRBJ2-7; 9 bases agree with TRBD2. The V gene's germline CDR1 is SGHNT and CDR2 YYREEE (reference sequence). This CDR3 region has 15 residues. V was pared by 3 bases and J by 6 bases, with 10 bases of the junction left unmatched. The CDR3 region is CASSYGTSRRGEQYF. In nucleotides, the CDR3 is TGTGCCAGCAGCTACGGGACTAGCAGACGGGGCGAGCAGTACTTC.

This clonotype was detected ten times or more. J is TRBJ2-3 and V is TRBV2, with TRBD2 as a possible D gene (5 bases). Trimming pared 3 bases from V and 0 bases from J, leaving 19 bases between. CDR1 is SNHLY, CDR2 FYNNEI, per germline. The length of the CDR3 is 18 residues. CDR3 amino acids: CASSERAAGRSSTDTQYF. CDR3 DNA: TGTGCCAGCAGTGAGCGGGCGGCAGGTCGGTCTAGCACAGATACGCAGTATTTT. The entire variable domain, with the rest obtained from reference TRBV2 and TRBJ2-3, is as follows: EPEVTQTPSHQVTQMGQEVILRCVPISNHLYFYWYRQILGQKVEFLVSFYNNEISEKSEIFDDQFSVERPDGSNFTLKIRSTKLEDSAMYFCASSERAAGRSSTDTQYFGPGTRLTVL.

This sequence joins TRBV19 and TRBJ2-7; 7 bases are shared with TRBD1. Trimming removed 8 bases from V and 9 bases from J; junction bases left unmatched: 16. Germline CDR1 reads LNHDA; CDR2 reads SQIVND (reference sequence). There are 14 residues in the CDR3. The CDR3 sequence: CASGDSGFPTAQYF. The CDR3 DNA is TGTGCCAGTGGGGACAGTGGATTTCCTACGGCGCAGTACTTC. Complete variable domain (other parts from reference TRBV19 and TRBJ2-7): DGGITQSPKYLFRKEGQNVTLSCEQNLNHDAMYWYRQDPGQGLRLIYYSQIVNDFQKGDIAEGYSVSREKKESFPLTVTSAQKNPTAFYLCASGDSGFPTAQYFGPGTRLTVT.

This rearrangement joins TRBV12-3 or TRBV12-4 to TRBJ2-3; 9 bases fit TRBD2. With 11 bases clipped from V and 2 bases from J, the junction kept 8 bases outside the gene matches. The CDR3 runs to 14 residues. The CDR3 DNA follows: TGTGCCTCCGGGGCGGGAGGGTACACAGATACGCAGTATTTT. Protein sequence: CASGAGGYTDTQYF.

This clonotype has ten or more counts. The V gene is TRBV28, the J gene TRBJ2-7, with D possibly TRBD1 on 5 matching bases. The germline V and J ends were trimmed by 2 bases and 2 bases, with 7 bases remaining between them. The CDR3 contains 13 residues. Per the germline V gene, CDR1 is MDHEN and CDR2 is SYDVKM. The CDR3 DNA is TGTGCCAGCAGTTTACTCAGGGCCTACGAGCAGTACTTC. It encodes CASSLLRAYEQYF.